One sample yielded the 21 T cell receptor beta chains listed below, sequenced in a study of cytotoxic CD8 clonotypes in ibrutinib-treated CLL. Some clones are missing from TCRdb's copy, which holds only in-frame ones; the method was immunoSEQ multiplex PCR. In the table there are over 120,000 clones, about 76% of which are singletons. The sequences come from PBMCs, collected after 24 months of ibrutinib treatment. These receptors all stem from a human donor with chronic lymphocytic leukemia.

This sequence joins TRBV11-2 and TRBJ1-4; D not certain. This CDR3 is 11 amino acids long. The V gene lost 8 bases and the J gene lost 7 bases, with 8 bases spanning the gap. CDR1 SGHAT and CDR2 FQNNGV come from the germline V gene. This chain's CDR3 is CASRVGEKLFF. For the CDR3, the DNA is TGTGCCAGCCGAGTGGGTGAAAAACTGTTTTTT.

The genes are TRBV7-6 and TRBJ2-5; D is perhaps TRBD2 (5 bases). The CDR3 runs to 13 residues. Looked up from germline, CDR1 is SGHVS and CDR2 is FNYEAQ. Trimming took off 4 bases at V and 9 bases at J, with 15 bases between the two ends. The CDR3 DNA is TGTGCCAGCAGCTCCGACGGGGAGAAGGCCCAGTACTTC. Amino acids: CASSSDGEKAQYF.

This chain links TRBV4-3 with TRBJ2-1; D is perhaps TRBD2 (6 bases). V was shortened by 4 bases and J by 2 bases, with 21 bases between the two germline ends. Germline lookup yields CDR1 LGHNA and CDR2 YSLEER. The CDR3 runs to 18 residues. As DNA, the CDR3 is TGCGCCAGCAGCCCCTCCCCCCTGGGCGGGGCGACCTACAATGAGCAGTTCTTC. Protein: CASSPSPLGGATYNEQFF.

As DNA, the CDR3 is TGTGCCAGCAGAGGACTAGCACTCTACGAGCAGTACTTC. This translates into CASRGLALYEQYF. The chain recombines TRBV27 with TRBJ2-7, with 8 bases lining up with TRBD2. Germline CDR1 reads MNHEY; CDR2 reads SMNVEV (reference sequence). With V trimmed by 6 bases and J by 3 bases, 4 bases remained unmatched. This CDR3 region has 13 residues.

This clone has only a few counts. This chain uses TRBV7-2 with TRBJ2-5; unclear D gene. Germline loops: CDR1 SGHTA, CDR2 FQGNSA. Trimming left V 6 bases short and J 6 bases short, with 14 bases between. The CDR3 is made up of 13 amino acids. The CDR3 nucleotides are TGTGCCAGCAGGGCGTCGACTGGCAAGACCCAGTACTTC. Translated: CASRASTGKTQYF.

The gene calls are TRBV14 and TRBJ2-1; 9 nucleotides agree with TRBD1. V was pared by 4 bases and J by 2 bases, with 0 bases of the junction left unmatched. Germline CDR1 and CDR2: SGHDN and FVKESK. The CDR3 is made up of 14 amino acids. CDR3 loop: CASSRDRAYNEQFF. CDR3 in DNA: TGTGCCAGCAGCCGGGACAGGGCCTACAATGAGCAGTTCTTC.

CDR3 bases: TGTGCCAGCAGCATTATGGGGACAGGGGTAGATACGCAGTATTTT. Protein: CASSIMGTGVDTQYF. V and J are TRBV28 and TRBJ2-3; 10 bases match TRBD1. Unmatched junction bases numbered 8, after V lost 6 bases and J lost 5 bases. The CDR3 runs to 15 residues. In germline, CDR1 is MDHEN, CDR2 SYDVKM.

The chain employs TRBV5-1 and TRBJ2-1, with a weak D call TRBD2 (5 bases). There are 16 residues in the CDR3. V dropped 5 bases and J dropped 3 bases, with 18 bases sitting between them. Per the germline V gene, CDR1 is SGHRS and CDR2 is YFSETQ. CDR3 in amino acids: CASSPGVGSYYNEQFF. CDR3 nucleotide sequence: TGCGCCAGCAGTCCCGGGGTGGGCAGCTACTACAATGAGCAGTTCTTC.

The chain is built from TRBV2 and TRBJ2-5; 9 bases align to TRBD1. Trimming cost V 6 bases and J 2 bases; bases outside gene matches: 7. Germline values: CDR1 SNHLY, CDR2 FYNNEI. This CDR3 region has 15 residues. The CDR3 DNA reads TGTGCCAGCAGGGGGGGACAGGGTTATCAAGAGACCCAGTACTTC. Its protein product is CASRGGQGYQETQYF.

The gene calls are TRBV7-2 and TRBJ2-7, with D perhaps matching TRBD1 or TRBD2 (5 bases each). V was pared by 0 bases and J by 5 bases, with 17 bases between. CDR1 is SGHTA and CDR2 is FQGNSA in the germline V gene. The CDR3 has 16 residues. The chain's CDR3 is CASSLAGTAGVDEQYF. The CDR3 region has the DNA TGTGCCAGCAGCTTAGCGGGGACCGCGGGCGTGGACGAGCAGTACTTC. The whole variable domain, remainder taken from reference TRBV7-2 and TRBJ2-7, is GAGVSQSPSNKVTEKGKDVELRCDPISGHTALYWYRQSLGQGLEFLIYFQGNSAPDKSGLPSDRFSAERTGGSVSTLTIQRTQQEDSAVYLCASSLAGTAGVDEQYFGPGTRLTVT.

The chain carries TRBV7-9 and TRBJ1-6; D unresolved. This CDR3 spans 12 amino acids. The V end was cut by 4 bases, the J end by 11 bases, with 9 bases between. Germline CDR1 reads SEHNR; CDR2 reads FQNEAQ (reference sequence). CDR3 sequence (DNA): TGTGCCAGCAGCTACCTCGTTCCACCCCTCCACTTT. This encodes CASSYLVPPLHF.

V gene TRBV19 combines with J gene TRBJ1-3, with D possibly being TRBD1 (6 bases). The CDR3 sequence is 13 residues long. V dropped 11 bases and J dropped 4 bases, with 15 bases sitting between them. Germline V gene sequence: CDR1 LNHDA, CDR2 SQIVND (reference sequence). CDR3 nucleotide sequence: TGTGCCGGCCGCCCGGACAGAGGAAACACCATATATTTT. Its translation is CAGRPDRGNTIYF.

This clone was picked up one time. The V call is TRBV5-1, the J call TRBJ1-4, with 7 nucleotides matching TRBD1. Germline V gene data show CDR1 as SGHRS and CDR2 as YFSETQ. The CDR3 has 13 amino acids. V was pared by 0 bases and J by 7 bases, with 0 bases of the junction left unmatched. The CDR3 bases are TGCGCCAGCAGCTTGGGGGACAGTGAAAAACTGTTTTTT. This codes for CASSLGDSEKLFF.

The V gene is TRBV11-2, the J gene TRBJ2-1; D not certain. Trimming pared 5 bases from V and 5 bases from J, leaving 4 bases between. The CDR3 runs to 11 residues. Germline assignment: CDR1 SGHAT and CDR2 FQNNGV. This CDR3 is CASSPHNEQFF. The CDR3 nucleotides are TGTGCCAGCAGCCCACACAATGAGCAGTTCTTC.

The V and J genes are TRBV14 and TRBJ2-2; 8 bases match TRBD2. The CDR3 covers 14 residues. With V trimmed by 4 bases and J by 7 bases, 5 bases remained unmatched. The germline V gene has CDR1 SGHDN and CDR2 FVKESK. The CDR3 DNA is TGTGCCAGCAGCCCACACAGCGGGGGCGGGGAGCTGTTTTTT. Amino acid sequence: CASSPHSGGGELFF.

The V call is TRBV7-2, the J call TRBJ2-3; TRBD2 matches 8 bases. V lost 5 bases to trimming and J lost 2 bases; unmatched junction nucleotides: 9. The germline CDR1 and CDR2 sequences are SGHTA and FQGNSA. This CDR3 has 16 residues. The CDR3 sequence: CASSPGLARTTDTQYF. CDR3 DNA: TGTGCCAGCAGCCCCGGACTAGCACGAACCACAGATACGCAGTATTTT.

V and J are TRBV6-5 and TRBJ1-3, with TRBD1 matching 7 bases. Losses at the gene ends were 7 bases for V and 6 bases for J; bases not matched to a gene: 12. The CDR3 loop spans 15 amino acids. Germline V CDR1 and CDR2: MNHEY, SVGAGI. The CDR3 reads CASTTDRELENTIYF. CDR3 nucleotide sequence: TGTGCCAGCACCACAGACAGGGAGCTGGAAAACACCATATATTTT.

The chain combines TRBV13 with TRBJ1-1; 9 positions match TRBD1. This CDR3 has 15 amino acids. CDR1 PRHDT and CDR2 FYEKMQ come from the germline V gene (reference sequence). The J segment lost 1 base and the V segment lost 4 bases, leaving 4 bases of the junction unmatched. In DNA form, the CDR3 reads TGTGCCAGCAGCTCCCTGGACAGGGGGAACACTGAAGCTTTCTTT. Protein product: CASSSLDRGNTEAFF.

This clone was detected a few times. V gene TRBV9 combines with J gene TRBJ1-3, with D tentatively TRBD1 (5 bases). This CDR3 has 14 residues. V gave up 5 bases and J gave up 0 bases, with 9 bases separating them. Germline-derived CDR1 and CDR2 are SGDLS and YYNGEE. CDR3 sequence (DNA): TGTGCCAGCAGGTGGGGCTCCTCTGGAAACACCATATATTTT. This sequence encodes CASRWGSSGNTIYF.

The table lists this clone with a count of one. V usage is TRBV19 and J usage is TRBJ1-4, with 10 bases lining up with TRBD1. This CDR3 contains 14 residues. V lost 8 bases and J lost 7; bases outside the gene matches: 7. Germline-derived CDR1 and CDR2 are LNHDA and SQIVND (reference sequence). The CDR3 sequence: CASSPGTGVEKLFF. The DNA for the CDR3 is TGTGCCAGTTCACCCGGGACAGGGGTTGAAAAACTGTTTTTT.

This chain connects TRBV18 to TRBJ1-2; possibly TRBD1 for D (5 bases). CDR3 size: 14 residues. Germline values: CDR1 KGHSH, CDR2 LQKENI. Between the trimmed V and J ends, which lost 4 bases and 8 bases, there was a span of 17 bases. CDR3 nucleotide sequence: TGTGCCAGCTCACGAGGACTGACGCGGGGCGGCTACACCTTC. Translation: CASSRGLTRGGYTF.